These T cell receptor beta chains were read from a single sample in a study of cytomegalovirus exposure and HLA in healthy donors. TCRdb keeps only in-frame clones here, not all; method: immunoSEQ multiplex PCR. The sample has about 140,000 clones; roughly 9.7% are singletons. Sequencing was performed on PBMCs. These receptors all come from a man aged 45-65 years in good health and CMV-seronegative. CDR3s leave out the opening cysteine and the closing phenylalanine or tryptophan. A D gene is named only where the DNA matches it firmly. Size tells how often a clone was seen (once, few, many) or the class of an expanded clone, and some rows leave it out.

d_call j_call clone_size v_call cdr3_aa
TRBD1 TRBJ1-2 . TRBV7-7 ASSLAAMGQGNYGYT
. TRBJ2-3 . TRBV29-1 SVGGDKDTQY
TRBD1 TRBJ2-3 few TRBV2 ASLSRDRVRTDTQY
TRBD2 TRBJ2-1 . TRBV11-2 ASSSRAGGLRNEQF
TRBD1 TRBJ1-1 . TRBV10-1 ASSRQGDTEAF
. TRBJ2-7 . TRBV30 AWRTGSEQY
TRBD2 TRBJ2-1 . TRBV6-1 ASSETLAENNEQF
TRBD2 TRBJ2-3 few TRBV6-4 ASSEGAGLNPDTQY
TRBD2 TRBJ2-1 . TRBV6-5 ASSPWTSGSNEQF
TRBD1 TRBJ2-7 . TRBV29-1 SVEITGGREQY
TRBD1 TRBJ1-5 . TRBV5-6 ASGRQGYQPQH
TRBD1 TRBJ1-4 few TRBV6-1 ASRGTGNPNEKLF
TRBD2 TRBJ2-2 . TRBV5-4 ASSLGGSMVGELF
. TRBJ2-3 few TRBV11-2 ASSLRPGTRPRTDTQY
TRBD2 TRBJ2-5 few TRBV4-2 ASSQAGGPLGQETQY
. TRBJ2-3 . TRBV5-1 ASSRSQNTDTQY
. TRBJ1-1 . TRBV5-1 ASSRGHLVFGEAF
. TRBJ2-6 few TRBV30 AWSTGANVLT
. TRBJ2-2 . TRBV5-1 ASSLDSPNTGELF
. TRBJ2-1 . TRBV11-1 ASRDLVEQF
. TRBJ2-1 . TRBV5-4 ASSERRGRDNEQF
TRBD1 TRBJ1-5 few TRBV2 ASRRQGSYSNQPQH
TRBD1 TRBJ1-1 few TRBV11-1 ASSLGQGYTEAF
TRBD1 TRBJ2-1 few TRBV19 ASSIGDRQSYNEQF
. TRBJ1-4 few TRBV5-1 ASSRQLGGSPGEKLF
. TRBJ1-5 few TRBV30 AWGPPGGAWGNQPQH
. TRBJ2-2 few TRBV29-1 SVALPGELF
. TRBJ1-2 few TRBV29-1 SVRIGEHYGYT
. TRBJ2-1 few TRBV9 ASSVGSNYNEQF
TRBD1 TRBJ2-2 few TRBV5-4 ASSFPQGDWTGELF
. TRBJ2-7 . TRBV7-9 ASSLQGTYEQY
. TRBJ1-1 . TRBV27 ASSLHRASGTEAF
. TRBJ2-3 few TRBV7-2 ASSSLQGAGGTQY
. TRBJ1-2 few TRBV6-6 ATSTGLTYGYT
. TRBJ1-5 . TRBV6-1 ASSAGISNQPQH
. TRBJ2-7 few TRBV7-8 ASSPGGSNKREQY
. TRBJ2-3 few TRBV2 ASSRQGTGADTQY
. TRBJ2-2 . TRBV11-2 ASDMGGSNTGELF
TRBD2 TRBJ2-2 . TRBV7-8 ASRLTSGRAVYTGELF
. TRBJ1-1 . TRBV7-2 ASSSQGGNTEAF
. TRBJ1-2 . TRBV25-1 ASSESTGPGYGYT
TRBD1 TRBJ1-5 few TRBV19 ASSIDRGPSQPQH
. TRBJ2-2 . TRBV6-5 ASTSETIHPGRLF
. TRBJ2-1 few TRBV28 ASTPTRAATYNEQF
TRBD2 TRBJ2-3 . TRBV5-1 ASSPLAGGSTDTQY
. TRBJ1-6 . TRBV6-1 ASSEVRGVGSPLH
. TRBJ2-3 . TRBV7-9 ASRQGVVTDTQY
TRBD2 TRBJ2-3 . TRBV5-6 ASSLGLAGERQY
. TRBJ2-5 few TRBV7-6 ASSLASPRETQY
. TRBJ2-3 few TRBV5-1 ASSRGFDTQY
. TRBJ1-1 few TRBV4-1 ASSHPPGGNTEAF
TRBD2 TRBJ2-3 few TRBV11-3 ASSTSGATDTQY